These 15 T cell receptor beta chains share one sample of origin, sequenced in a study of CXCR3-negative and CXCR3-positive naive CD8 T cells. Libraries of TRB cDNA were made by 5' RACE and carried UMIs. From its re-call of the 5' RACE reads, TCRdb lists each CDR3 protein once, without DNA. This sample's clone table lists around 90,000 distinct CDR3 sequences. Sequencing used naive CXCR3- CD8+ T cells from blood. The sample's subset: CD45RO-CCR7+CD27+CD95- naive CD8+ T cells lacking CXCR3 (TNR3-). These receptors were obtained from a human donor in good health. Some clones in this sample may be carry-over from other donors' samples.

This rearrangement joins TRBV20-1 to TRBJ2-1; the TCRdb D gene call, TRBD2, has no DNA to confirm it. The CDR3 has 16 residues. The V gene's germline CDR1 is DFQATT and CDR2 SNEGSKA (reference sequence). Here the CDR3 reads CSARDLMLAGPNEQFF.

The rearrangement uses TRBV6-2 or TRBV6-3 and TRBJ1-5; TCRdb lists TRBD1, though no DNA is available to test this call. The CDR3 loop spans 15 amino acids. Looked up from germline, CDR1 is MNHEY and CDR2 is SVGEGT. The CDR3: CASSYADRGNQPQHF.

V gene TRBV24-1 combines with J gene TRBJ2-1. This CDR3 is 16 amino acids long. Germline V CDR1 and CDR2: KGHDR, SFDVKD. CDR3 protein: CATSDFGQYSYNEQFF.

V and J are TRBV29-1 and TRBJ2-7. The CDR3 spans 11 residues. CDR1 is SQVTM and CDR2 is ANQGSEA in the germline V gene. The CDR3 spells CSVLRLYEQYF.

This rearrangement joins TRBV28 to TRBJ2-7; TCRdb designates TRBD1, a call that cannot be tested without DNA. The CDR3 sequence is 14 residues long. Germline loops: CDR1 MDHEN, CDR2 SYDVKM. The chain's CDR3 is CASYNGQGAYEQYF.

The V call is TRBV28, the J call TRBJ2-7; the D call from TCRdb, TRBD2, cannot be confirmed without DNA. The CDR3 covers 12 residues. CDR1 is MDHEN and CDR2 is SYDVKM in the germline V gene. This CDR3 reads CASSPHSYEQYF.

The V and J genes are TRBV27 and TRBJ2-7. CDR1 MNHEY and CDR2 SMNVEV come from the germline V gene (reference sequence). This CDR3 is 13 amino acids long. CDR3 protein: CASSGVGEYEQYF.

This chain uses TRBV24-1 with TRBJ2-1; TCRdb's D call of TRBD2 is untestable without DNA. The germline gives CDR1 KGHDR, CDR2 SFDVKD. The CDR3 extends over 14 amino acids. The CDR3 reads CATSGLAGDGEQFF.

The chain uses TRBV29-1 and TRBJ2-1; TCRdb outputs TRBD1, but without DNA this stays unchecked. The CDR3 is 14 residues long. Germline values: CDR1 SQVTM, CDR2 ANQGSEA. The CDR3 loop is CSVARTGALDEQFF.

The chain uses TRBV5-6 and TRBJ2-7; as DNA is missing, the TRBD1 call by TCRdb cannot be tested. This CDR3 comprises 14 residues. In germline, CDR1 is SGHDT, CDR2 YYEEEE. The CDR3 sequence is CASSSRTDRYEQYF.

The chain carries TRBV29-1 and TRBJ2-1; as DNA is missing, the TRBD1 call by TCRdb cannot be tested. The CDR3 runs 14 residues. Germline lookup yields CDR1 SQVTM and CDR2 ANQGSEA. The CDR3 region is CSAVGVTGVGEQFF.

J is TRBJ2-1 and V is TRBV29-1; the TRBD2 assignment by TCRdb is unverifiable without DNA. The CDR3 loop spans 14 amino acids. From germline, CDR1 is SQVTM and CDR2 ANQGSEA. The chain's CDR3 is CSVETSGRIDEQFF.

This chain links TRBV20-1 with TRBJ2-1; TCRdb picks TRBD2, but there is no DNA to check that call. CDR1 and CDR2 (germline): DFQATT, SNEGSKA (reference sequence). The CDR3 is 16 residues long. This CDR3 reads CSARESAASGSYEQFF.

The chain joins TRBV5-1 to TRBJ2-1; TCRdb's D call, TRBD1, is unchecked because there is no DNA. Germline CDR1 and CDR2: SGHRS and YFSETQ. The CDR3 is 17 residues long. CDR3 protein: CASSLEGTMSSYNEQFF.

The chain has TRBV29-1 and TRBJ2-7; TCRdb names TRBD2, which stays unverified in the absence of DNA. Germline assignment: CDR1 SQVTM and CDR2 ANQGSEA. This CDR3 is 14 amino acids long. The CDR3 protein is CSVVGTSGFYEQYF.